One sample yielded the 13 T cell receptor beta chains listed below, sequenced in a study of blood T cells in healthy people across ages. Primed by a sample-barcoded 5' primer and a J-beta primer mix, a second PCR proceeded for about 6 to 12 cycles. TCRdb re-analysed the 5' RACE reads in MiXCR, keeping a single row per CDR3 protein. The sample lists about 1.5 million distinct CDR3 sequences, 35% to 45% seen once, with more than 4% in the top ten. Sequenced sample: blood. These receptors all stem from a young woman in good health.

This sequence joins TRBV7-9 and TRBJ2-3; no definite D call. Germline V lookup: CDR1 SEHNR, CDR2 FQNEAQ (reference sequence). Between the trimmed V and J ends, which lost 5 bases and 4 bases, there was a span of 16 bases. There are 15 residues in the CDR3. The CDR3 here is CASSRTTGDPDTQYF. CDR3 nucleotides: TGTGCCAGCAGCCGCACCACCGGCGATCCAGATACGCAGTATTTT. Full variable domain (rest looked up from reference TRBV7-9 and TRBJ2-3): DTGVSQNPRHKITKRGQNVTFRCDPISEHNRLYWYRQTLGQGPEFLTYFQNEAQLEKSRLLSDRFSAERPKGSFSTLEIQRTEQGDSAMYLCASSRTTGDPDTQYFGPGTRLTVL.

The gene calls are TRBV7-9 and TRBJ1-5; no reliable D call. Germline CDR1 is SEHNR and CDR2 is FQNEAQ (reference sequence). CDR3 length equals 14 residues. V lost 3 bases and J lost 6, with 12 bases in between. The CDR3 is CASSFGPRGQPQHF. CDR3 sequence (DNA): TGTGCCAGCAGCTTCGGGCCGCGAGGTCAGCCCCAGCATTTT.

The CDR3 spells CASSLLSSNTEAFF. The DNA of the CDR3 is TGTGCCAGCAGTCTCCTCTCCTCGAACACTGAAGCTTTCTTT. J is TRBJ1-1 and V is TRBV6-2 or TRBV6-3; D remains unclear. CDR1 is MNHEY and CDR2 is SVGEGT in the germline V gene. V lost 5 bases and J 1 base, leaving 11 bases between the germline ends. The CDR3 is 14 amino acids.

This clonotype showed up just a few times. V usage is TRBV3-1 and J usage is TRBJ2-7, with a weak D call TRBD2 (5 bases). Germline V gene sequence: CDR1 LGHDT, CDR2 YNNKEL (reference sequence). The CDR3 runs to 15 residues. Trimming pared 0 bases from V and 0 bases from J, leaving 9 bases between. For the CDR3, the DNA is TGTGCCAGCAGCCAAGACTCTAGCCCCTCCTACGAGCAGTACTTC. The encoded protein is CASSQDSSPSYEQYF.

The V gene is TRBV18, the J gene TRBJ2-1, with 9 nucleotides matching TRBD1. V gave up 5 bases and J gave up 3 bases; unmatched junction bases: 5. The germline V gene encodes CDR1 KGHSH and CDR2 LQKENI. This CDR3 region has 15 residues. This chain's CDR3 is CASSMTGGVYNEQFF. In DNA form, the CDR3 reads TGTGCCAGCTCAATGACAGGGGGGGTCTACAATGAGCAGTTCTTC.

The chain carries TRBV5-1 and TRBJ2-5; D unclear. The V gene's germline CDR1 is SGHRS and CDR2 YFSETQ. The CDR3 is 15 residues long. V lost 3 bases to trimming and J lost 1 base, with 13 bases between them. CDR3 loop: CASSWTAQFQETQYF. The DNA for the CDR3 is TGCGCCAGCAGCTGGACGGCTCAATTCCAAGAGACCCAGTACTTC.

This chain uses TRBV6-6 with TRBJ2-4; D is unresolved. Deletions cut 6 bases from V and 8 bases from J, with 8 bases between. CDR1 is MNHNY and CDR2 is SVGAGI in the germline V gene (reference sequence). The CDR3 runs 11 residues. CDR3 coding DNA: TGTGCCAGCAGACGTGGGGACATTCAGTACTTC. It is translated as CASRRGDIQYF.

The chain is built from TRBV3-1 and TRBJ2-1; 8 nucleotides align to TRBD2. This CDR3 is 17 amino acids long. Germline lookup yields CDR1 LGHDT and CDR2 YNNKEL (reference sequence). Trimming cost V 0 bases and J 3 bases; bases outside gene matches: 7. As DNA, the CDR3 is TGTGCCAGCAGCCAAGAGGGTCTAGCGGGCATCTACAATGAGCAGTTCTTC. Encoded protein: CASSQEGLAGIYNEQFF.

The CDR3 nucleotides read TGTGCCAGCAGCGTGGGACAGGCCGACGATACGCAGTATTTT. This translates into CASSVGQADDTQYF. The genes are TRBV9 and TRBJ2-3, with 8 positions matching TRBD1. This CDR3 is 14 amino acids long. V lost 2 bases and J lost 6; bases outside the gene matches: 5. The germline V gene encodes CDR1 SGDLS and CDR2 YYNGEE. Filled out from reference TRBV9 and TRBJ2-3, the complete variable domain reads DSGVTQTPKHLITATGQRVTLRCSPRSGDLSVYWYQQSLDQGLQFLIQYYNGEERAKGNILERFSAQQFPDLHSELNLSSLELGDSALYFCASSVGQADDTQYFGPGTRLTVL.

The chain has TRBV3-1 and TRBJ1-2; D not resolved. Trimming cost V 6 bases and J 7 bases, with 21 bases left between them. Germline CDR1 reads LGHDT; CDR2 reads YNNKEL (reference sequence). CDR3 length: 15 residues. The CDR3, as DNA: TGTGCCAGCAGTGGGGAAACAGCCCCATTCAGTGGCTACACCTTC. Translation gives CASSGETAPFSGYTF.

This clonotype came up a few times. The chain uses TRBV7-2 and TRBJ2-5; TRBD2 matches 7 bases. Germline CDR1 is SGHTA and CDR2 is FQGNSA. V was pared by 8 bases and J by 5 bases, with 8 bases of the junction left unmatched. The CDR3 has 13 amino acids. This CDR3 is CASYGREKETQYF. The CDR3 DNA reads TGTGCCAGCTATGGGCGGGAGAAGGAGACCCAGTACTTC. Combining the CDR3 with reference TRBV7-2 and TRBJ2-5 gives the whole variable domain GAGVSQSPSNKVTEKGKDVELRCDPISGHTALYWYRQSLGQGLEFLIYFQGNSAPDKSGLPSDRFSAERTGGSVSTLTIQRTQQEDSAVYLCASYGREKETQYFGPGTRLLVL.

This clonotype was seen only a few times. The chain uses TRBV3-1 and TRBJ1-2; a possible D gene is TRBD1 (5 bases). CDR1 and CDR2 from the germline V gene are LGHDT and YNNKEL (reference sequence). This CDR3 spans 14 amino acids. Deletions cut 6 bases from V and 3 bases from J, with 14 bases between. CDR3 sequence: CASSDPGRDYGYTF. The CDR3 DNA is TGTGCCAGCAGTGACCCGGGACGGGACTATGGCTACACCTTC.

This clonotype was counted between two and nine times. This rearrangement joins TRBV5-1 to TRBJ1-1; 8 nucleotides line up with TRBD1. The germline V gene encodes CDR1 SGHRS and CDR2 YFSETQ. The V and J ends lost 4 bases and 5 bases, in that order; junction bases with no gene match: 13. The CDR3 sequence is 16 residues long. CDR3 region: CASSTRPGGAGTEAFF. In DNA, the CDR3 is TGCGCCAGCAGCACGCGTCCAGGGGGCGCGGGTACTGAAGCTTTCTTT.